This T cell receptor beta chain is drawn from a study of blood T cell repertoires in COVID-19. The germline V and J ends were trimmed by 3 bases and 2 bases, with 14 bases remaining between them. The CDR3 sequence is 16 residues long. The V gene's germline CDR1 is DFQATT and CDR2 SNEGSKA (reference sequence). Method: immunoSEQ multiplex PCR; TCRdb's copy keeps in-frame clones and lacks some. The sample lists some 340,000 clones; 90% to 95% were seen once. The gene calls are TRBV20-1 and TRBJ2-6, with a weak D call TRBD1 (6 bases). What was sequenced was PBMCs or T cells enriched from blood (not recorded which). The clonotype comes from a woman aged 25 to 39 who had been exposed to COVID-19. CDR3 amino acids: CSASQGGGAGANVLTF. The CDR3, as DNA: TGCAGTGCTAGTCAGGGTGGGGGCGCTGGGGCCAACGTCCTGACTTTC.